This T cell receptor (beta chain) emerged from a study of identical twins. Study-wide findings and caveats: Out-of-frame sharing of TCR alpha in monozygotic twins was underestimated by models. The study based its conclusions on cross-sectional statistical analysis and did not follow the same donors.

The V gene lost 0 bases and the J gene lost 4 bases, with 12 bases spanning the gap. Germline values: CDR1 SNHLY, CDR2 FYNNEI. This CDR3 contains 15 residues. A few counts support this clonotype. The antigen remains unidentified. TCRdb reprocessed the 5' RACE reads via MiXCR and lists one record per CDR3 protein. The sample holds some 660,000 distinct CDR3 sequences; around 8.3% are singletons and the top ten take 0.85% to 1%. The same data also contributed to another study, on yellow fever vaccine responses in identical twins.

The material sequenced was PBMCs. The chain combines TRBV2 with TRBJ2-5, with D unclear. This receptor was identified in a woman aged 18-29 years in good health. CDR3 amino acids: CASSEAWQNLETQYF. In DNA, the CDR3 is TGTGCCAGCAGTGAAGCGTGGCAGAACTTAGAGACCCAGTACTTC.